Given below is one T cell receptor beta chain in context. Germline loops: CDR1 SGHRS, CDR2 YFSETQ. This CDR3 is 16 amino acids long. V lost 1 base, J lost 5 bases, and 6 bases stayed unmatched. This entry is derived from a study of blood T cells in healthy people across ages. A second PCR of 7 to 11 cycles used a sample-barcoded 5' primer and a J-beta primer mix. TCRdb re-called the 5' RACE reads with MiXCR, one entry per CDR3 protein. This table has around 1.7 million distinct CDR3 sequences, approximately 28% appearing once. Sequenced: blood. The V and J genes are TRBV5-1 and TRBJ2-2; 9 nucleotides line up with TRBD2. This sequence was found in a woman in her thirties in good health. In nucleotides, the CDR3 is TGCGCCAGCAGCTTGCAGGGACTAGCCCGAACCGGGGAGCTGTTTTTT. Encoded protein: CASSLQGLARTGELFF.